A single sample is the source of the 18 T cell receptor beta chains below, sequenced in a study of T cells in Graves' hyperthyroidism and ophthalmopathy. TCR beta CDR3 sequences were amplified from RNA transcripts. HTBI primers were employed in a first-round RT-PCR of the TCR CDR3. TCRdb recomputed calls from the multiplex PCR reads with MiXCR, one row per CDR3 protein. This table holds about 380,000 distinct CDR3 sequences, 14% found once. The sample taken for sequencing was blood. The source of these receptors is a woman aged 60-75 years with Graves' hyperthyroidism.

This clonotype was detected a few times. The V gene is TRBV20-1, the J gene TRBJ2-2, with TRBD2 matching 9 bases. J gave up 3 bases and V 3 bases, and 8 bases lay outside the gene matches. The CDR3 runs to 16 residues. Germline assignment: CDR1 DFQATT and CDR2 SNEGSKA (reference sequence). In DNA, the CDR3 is TGCAGTGCTAGGGCCGTAGCGGGAGAGGACACCGGGGAGCTGTTTTTT. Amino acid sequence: CSARAVAGEDTGELFF.

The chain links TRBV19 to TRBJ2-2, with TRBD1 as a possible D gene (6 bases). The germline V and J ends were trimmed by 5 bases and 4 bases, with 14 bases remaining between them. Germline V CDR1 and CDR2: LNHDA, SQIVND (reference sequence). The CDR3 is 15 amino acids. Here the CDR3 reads CASSAQTGFTGELFF. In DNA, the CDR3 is TGTGCCAGTAGTGCTCAAACAGGGTTCACCGGGGAGCTGTTTTTT. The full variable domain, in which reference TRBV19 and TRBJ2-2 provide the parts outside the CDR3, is DGGITQSPKYLFRKEGQNVTLSCEQNLNHDAMYWYRQDPGQGLRLIYYSQIVNDFQKGDIAEGYSVSREKKESFPLTVTSAQKNPTAFYLCASSAQTGFTGELFFGEGSRLTVL.

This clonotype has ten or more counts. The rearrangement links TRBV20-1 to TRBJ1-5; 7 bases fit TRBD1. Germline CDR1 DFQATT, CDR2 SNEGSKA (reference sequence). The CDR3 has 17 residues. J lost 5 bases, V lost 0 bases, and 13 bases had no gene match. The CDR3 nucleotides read TGCAGTGCTAGAGATCTAGGGACAGATCTTTCGTATCAGCCCCAGCATTTT. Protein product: CSARDLGTDLSYQPQHF.

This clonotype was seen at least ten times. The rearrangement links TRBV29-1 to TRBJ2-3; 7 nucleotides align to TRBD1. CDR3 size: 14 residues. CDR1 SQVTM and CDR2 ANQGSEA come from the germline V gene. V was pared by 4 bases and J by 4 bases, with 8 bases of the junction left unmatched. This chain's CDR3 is CSVAMRQGADTQYF. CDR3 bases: TGCAGCGTTGCCATGCGGCAGGGGGCAGATACGCAGTATTTT.

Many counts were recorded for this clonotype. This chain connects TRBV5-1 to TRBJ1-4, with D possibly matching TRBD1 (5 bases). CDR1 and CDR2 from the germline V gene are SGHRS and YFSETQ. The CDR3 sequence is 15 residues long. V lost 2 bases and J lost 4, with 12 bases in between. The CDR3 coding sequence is TGCGCCAGCAGCTTTTCAGGGTCGATTAATGAAAAACTGTTTTTT. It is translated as CASSFSGSINEKLFF.

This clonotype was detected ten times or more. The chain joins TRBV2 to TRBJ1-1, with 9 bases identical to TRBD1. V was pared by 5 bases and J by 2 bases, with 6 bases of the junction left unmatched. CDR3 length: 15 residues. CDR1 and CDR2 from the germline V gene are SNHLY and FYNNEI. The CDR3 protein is CASSLGQGRNTEAFF. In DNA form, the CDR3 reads TGTGCCAGCAGTCTCGGACAGGGGAGAAACACTGAAGCTTTCTTT.

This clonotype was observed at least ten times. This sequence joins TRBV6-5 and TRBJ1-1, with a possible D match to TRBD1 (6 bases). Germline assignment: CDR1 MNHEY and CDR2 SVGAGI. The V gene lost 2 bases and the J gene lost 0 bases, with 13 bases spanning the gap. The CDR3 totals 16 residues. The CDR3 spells CASSYSFTGLNTEAFF. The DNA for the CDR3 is TGTGCCAGCAGTTACAGTTTTACAGGGTTGAACACTGAAGCTTTCTTT.

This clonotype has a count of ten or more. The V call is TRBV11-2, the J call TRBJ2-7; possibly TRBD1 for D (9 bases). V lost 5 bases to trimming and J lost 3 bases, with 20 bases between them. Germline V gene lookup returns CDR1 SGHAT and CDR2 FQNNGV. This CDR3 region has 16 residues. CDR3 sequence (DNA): TGTGCCAGCAGCCCCACCGGGACAGGGACTAGCTACGAGCAGTACTTC. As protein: CASSPTGTGTSYEQYF.

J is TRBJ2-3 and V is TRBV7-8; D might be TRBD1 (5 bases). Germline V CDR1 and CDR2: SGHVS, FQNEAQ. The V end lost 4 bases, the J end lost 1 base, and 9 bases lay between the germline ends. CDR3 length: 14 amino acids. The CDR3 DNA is TGTGCCAGCAGCTCAGAGACAGGCACAGATACGCAGTATTTT. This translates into CASSSETGTDTQYF.

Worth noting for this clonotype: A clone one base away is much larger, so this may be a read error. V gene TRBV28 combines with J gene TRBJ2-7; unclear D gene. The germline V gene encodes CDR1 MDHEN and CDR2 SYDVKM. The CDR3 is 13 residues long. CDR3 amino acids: CASSSTARREQCF. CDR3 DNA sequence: TGTGCCAGCAGTTCCACAGCCCGCCGCGAGCAGTGCTTC. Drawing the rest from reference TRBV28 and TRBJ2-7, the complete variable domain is DVKVTQSSRYLVKRTGEKVFLECVQDMDHENMFWYRQDPGLGLRLIYFSYDVKMKEKGDIPEGYSVSREKKERFSLILESASTNQTSMYLCASSSTARREQCFGPGTRLTVT.

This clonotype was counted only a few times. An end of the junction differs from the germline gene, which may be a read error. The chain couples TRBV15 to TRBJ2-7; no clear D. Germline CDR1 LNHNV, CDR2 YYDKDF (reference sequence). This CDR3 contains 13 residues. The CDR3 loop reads CATSRDRTYERYF. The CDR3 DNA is TGTGCCACCAGCAGAGATCGGACCTACGAGCGGTACTTC. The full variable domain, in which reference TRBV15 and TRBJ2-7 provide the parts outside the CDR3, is DAMVIQNPRYQVTQFGKPVTLSCSQTLNHNVMYWYQQKSSQAPKLLFHYYDKDFNNEADTPDNFQSRRPNTSFCFLDIRSPGLGDTAMYLCATSRDRTYERYFGPGTRLTVT.

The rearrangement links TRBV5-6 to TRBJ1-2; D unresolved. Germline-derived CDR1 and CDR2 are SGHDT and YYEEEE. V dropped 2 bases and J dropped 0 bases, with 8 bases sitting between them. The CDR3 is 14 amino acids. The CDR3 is CASSLRPTNYGYTF. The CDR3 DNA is TGTGCCAGCAGCTTACGACCGACTAACTATGGCTACACCTTC.

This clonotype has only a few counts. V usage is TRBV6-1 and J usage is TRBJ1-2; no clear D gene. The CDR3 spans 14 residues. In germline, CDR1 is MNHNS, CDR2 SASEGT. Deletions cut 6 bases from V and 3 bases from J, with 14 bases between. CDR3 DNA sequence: TGTGCCAGCAGACCGCTGGCGGGGTACTATGGCTACACCTTC. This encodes CASRPLAGYYGYTF.

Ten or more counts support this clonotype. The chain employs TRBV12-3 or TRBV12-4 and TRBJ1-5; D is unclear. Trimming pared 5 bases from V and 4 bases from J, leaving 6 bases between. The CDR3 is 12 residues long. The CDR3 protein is CASSPHNQPQHF. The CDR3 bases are TGTGCCAGCAGTCCACATAATCAGCCCCAGCATTTT.

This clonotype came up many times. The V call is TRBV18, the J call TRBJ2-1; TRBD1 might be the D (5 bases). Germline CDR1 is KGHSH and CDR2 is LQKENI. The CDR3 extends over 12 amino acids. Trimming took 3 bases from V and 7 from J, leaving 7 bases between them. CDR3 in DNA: TGTGCCAGCTCACCCACAGGTAATGAGCAGTTCTTC. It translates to CASSPTGNEQFF.

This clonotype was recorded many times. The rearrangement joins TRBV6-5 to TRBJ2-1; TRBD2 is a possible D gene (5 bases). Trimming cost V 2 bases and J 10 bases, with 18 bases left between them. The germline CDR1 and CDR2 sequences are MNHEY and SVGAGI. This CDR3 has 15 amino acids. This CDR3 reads CASSYTTSGEAEQFF. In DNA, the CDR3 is TGTGCCAGCAGTTACACTACTAGTGGAGAGGCGGAGCAGTTCTTC.

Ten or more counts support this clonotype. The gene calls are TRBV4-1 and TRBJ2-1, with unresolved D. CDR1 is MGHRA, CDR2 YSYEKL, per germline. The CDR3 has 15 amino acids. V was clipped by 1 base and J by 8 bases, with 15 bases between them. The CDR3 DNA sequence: TGCGCCAGCAGCCAAGTCGGCGGAGTGGTTGATGAGCAGTTCTTC. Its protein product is CASSQVGGVVDEQFF.

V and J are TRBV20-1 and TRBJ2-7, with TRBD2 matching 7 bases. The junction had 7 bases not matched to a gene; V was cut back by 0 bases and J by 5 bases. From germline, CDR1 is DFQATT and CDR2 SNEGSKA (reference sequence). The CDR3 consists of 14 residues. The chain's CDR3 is CSARESGGVHEQYF. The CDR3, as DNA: TGCAGTGCTAGAGAAAGTGGGGGGGTCCACGAGCAGTACTTC.